The 9 T cell receptor beta chains given below trace back to one sample, sequenced in a study of blood T cell repertoires in COVID-19. Sequencing was performed with immunoSEQ multiplex PCR; in TCRdb, only in-frame clones are kept and a portion is missing. The sample records about 350,000 clones, roughly 87% being singletons. Sequencing input: PBMCs or T cells enriched from blood (not recorded which). Every receptor here comes from a woman in her 30s who had recovered from COVID-19.

The rearrangement joins TRBV11-2 to TRBJ2-7; D is possibly TRBD2 (5 bases). The germline V gene has CDR1 SGHAT and CDR2 FQNNGV. The V gene lost 6 bases and the J gene lost 3 bases, with 12 bases spanning the gap. CDR3 length: 13 residues. The CDR3 sequence: CASSPTRDYEQYF. The CDR3 DNA follows: TGTGCCAGCAGTCCCACCCGGGACTACGAGCAGTACTTC.

The chain combines TRBV7-2 with TRBJ2-3, with D perhaps matching TRBD1 (5 bases). V was shortened by 1 base and J by 5 bases, with 10 bases between the two germline ends. CDR3 length: 14 amino acids. CDR1 is SGHTA, CDR2 FQGNSA, per germline. DNA of the CDR3: TGTGCCAGCAGCTTAGATAGGGGTGGAGATACGCAGTATTTT. The encoded protein is CASSLDRGGDTQYF. The full variable domain, rest sourced from reference TRBV7-2 and TRBJ2-3, is GAGVSQSPSNKVTEKGKDVELRCDPISGHTALYWYRQSLGQGLEFLIYFQGNSAPDKSGLPSDRFSAERTGGSVSTLTIQRTQQEDSAVYLCASSLDRGGDTQYFGPGTRLTVL.

CDR3 bases: TGCGCCAGCAGCCAAGTATTGGACGGGGGACACCAAGAGACCCAGTACTTC. This encodes CASSQVLDGGHQETQYF. This chain uses TRBV4-3 with TRBJ2-5; D might be TRBD2 (6 bases). The CDR3 has 17 residues. With 1 base removed from V and 0 bases from J, the gap between germline ends came to 15 bases. The germline V gene encodes CDR1 LGHNA and CDR2 YSLEER.

V is TRBV15 and J is TRBJ1-5; 11 nucleotides match TRBD1. J gave up 3 bases and V 5 bases, and 3 bases lay outside the gene matches. CDR3 length: 15 amino acids. The germline V gene encodes CDR1 LNHNV and CDR2 YYDKDF (reference sequence). The DNA for the CDR3 is TGTGCCACCAGCCGGACAGGGGGCCCCAATCAGCCCCAGCATTTT. Translation: CATSRTGGPNQPQHF.

The CDR3 spells CASSQGAAMNTEAFF. The CDR3 nucleotides are TGTGCCAGCAGCCAAGGGGCAGCCATGAACACTGAAGCTTTCTTT. The chain couples TRBV3-1 (or the pseudogene TRBV3-2) to TRBJ1-1; D call uncertain. The CDR3 is 15 amino acids. CDR1 and CDR2 from the germline V gene are LGHDT and YNNKEL (reference sequence). The V and J ends lost 1 base and 0 bases respectively, with 9 bases between them.

V usage is TRBV15 and J usage is TRBJ1-1; D remains unclear. This CDR3 contains 12 residues. Trimming shortened V by 7 bases and J by 3 bases, and 9 bases separated the two germline ends. Per germline, CDR1 LNHNV and CDR2 YYDKDF (reference sequence). The CDR3 nucleotides are TGTGCCACCACCCGCGGGGACACTGAAGCTTTCTTT. Its translation: CATTRGDTEAFF.

This clone has a single count. This chain uses TRBV27 with TRBJ2-5, with TRBD2 matching 10 bases. This CDR3 has 19 residues. The germline V gene has CDR1 MNHEY and CDR2 SMNVEV (reference sequence). The V gene end was trimmed by 5 bases and the J gene end by 0 bases; junction bases not matched to a gene: 15. The CDR3 region is CASSQSSGGLVRYQETQYF. CDR3 DNA: TGTGCCAGCAGTCAATCTAGCGGGGGCCTGGTCCGGTACCAAGAGACCCAGTACTTC.

The CDR3 protein is CASSIDGFRQVNGNQPQHF. The CDR3 nucleotides are TGTGCCAGTAGTATAGATGGCTTTCGACAGGTCAATGGCAATCAGCCCCAGCATTTT. The chain uses TRBV19 and TRBJ1-5; possibly TRBD1 for D (6 bases). Trimming shortened V by 0 bases and J by 2 bases, and 20 bases separated the two germline ends. Germline CDR1 reads LNHDA; CDR2 reads SQIVND (reference sequence). There are 19 residues in the CDR3.

The chain links TRBV4-3 to TRBJ1-4, with D perhaps matching TRBD1 (6 bases). The CDR3 has 15 residues. V was cut by 4 bases and J by 3 bases, with 12 bases left in between. The germline gives CDR1 LGHNA, CDR2 YSLEER. CDR3 sequence (DNA): TGCGCCAGCAGCCTACGACAGGCTGCTAATGAAAAACTGTTTTTT. Translated, it gives CASSLRQAANEKLFF.